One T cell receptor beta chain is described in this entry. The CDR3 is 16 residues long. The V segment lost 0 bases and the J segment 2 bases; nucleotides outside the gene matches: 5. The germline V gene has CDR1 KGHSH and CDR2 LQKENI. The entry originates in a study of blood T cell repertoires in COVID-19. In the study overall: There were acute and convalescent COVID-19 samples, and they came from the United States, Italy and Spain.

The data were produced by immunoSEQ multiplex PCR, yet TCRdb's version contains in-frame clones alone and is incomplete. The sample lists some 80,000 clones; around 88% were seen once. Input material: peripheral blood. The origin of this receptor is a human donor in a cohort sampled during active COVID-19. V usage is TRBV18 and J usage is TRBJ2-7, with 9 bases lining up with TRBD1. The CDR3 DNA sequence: TGTGCCAGCTCACCACCGGAGGGACAGGGCCCCTACGAGCAGTACTTC. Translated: CASSPPEGQGPYEQYF.